The clone carrying this T cell receptor beta chain was counted a few times. TCRdb processed the PCR reads anew with MiXCR; each CDR3 protein has one entry. The data hold 490,000 or so distinct CDR3 sequences, with about 25% observed a single time. The CDR3 spans 16 residues. The ends lost 0 bases at V and 2 bases at J; junction bases unmatched: 1. CDR1 is MNHEY, CDR2 SMNVEV, per germline (reference sequence). The sample comes from a study of molecular identifiers for immune sequencing clone quantification. The TCR sequence derives from a human donor in good health. Some libraries in this study had Jurkat cell RNA spiked in. V usage is TRBV27 and J usage is TRBJ2-7; 13 bases match TRBD2. Sequencing was done on a sample of naive CD8+ T cells from blood, with Jurkat cell RNA spiked in. As for subset: FACS-sorted CD8+CD4-CCR7+CD45RA+ naive T cells. Here the CDR3 DNA reads TGTGCCAGCAGTTTATCACTAGCGGGGGGGCCCTACGAGCAGTACTTC. It codes for CASSLSLAGGPYEQYF.